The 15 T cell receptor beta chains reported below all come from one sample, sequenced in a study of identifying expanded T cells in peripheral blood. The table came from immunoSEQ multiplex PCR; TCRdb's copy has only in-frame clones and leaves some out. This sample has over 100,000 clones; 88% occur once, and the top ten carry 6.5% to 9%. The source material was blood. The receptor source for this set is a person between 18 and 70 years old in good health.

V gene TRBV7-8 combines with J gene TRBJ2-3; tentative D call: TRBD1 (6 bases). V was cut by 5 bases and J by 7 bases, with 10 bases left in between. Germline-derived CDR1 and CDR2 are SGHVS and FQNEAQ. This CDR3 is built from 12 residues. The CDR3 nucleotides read TGTGCCAGCAGCAAAACAGGGAATACGCAGTATTTT. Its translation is CASSKTGNTQYF.

Here the CDR3 reads CASSLLRARDSRPSEQYF. CDR3 DNA: TGTGCCAGCAGCTTACTTAGAGCGAGGGACAGTCGCCCCAGCGAGCAGTACTTC. This chain uses TRBV5-4 with TRBJ2-7; 7 positions match TRBD1. This CDR3 is built from 18 residues. Germline loops: CDR1 SGHNT, CDR2 YYREEE (reference sequence). V shed 2 bases, J shed 6 bases, and the junction held 20 bases outside the gene matches. Combining the CDR3 with reference TRBV5-4 and TRBJ2-7 gives the whole variable domain ETGVTQSPTHLIKTRGQQVTLRCSSQSGHNTVSWYQQALGQGPQFIFQYYREEENGRGNFPPRFSGLQFPNYSSELNVNALELDDSALYLCASSLLRARDSRPSEQYFGPGTRLTVT.

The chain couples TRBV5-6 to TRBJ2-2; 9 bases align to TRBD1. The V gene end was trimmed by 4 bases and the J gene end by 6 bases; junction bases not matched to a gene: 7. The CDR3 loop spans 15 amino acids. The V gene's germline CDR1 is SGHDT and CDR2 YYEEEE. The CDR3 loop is CASSPGQGVAGELFF. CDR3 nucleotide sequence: TGTGCCAGCAGCCCGGGACAGGGCGTGGCCGGGGAGCTGTTTTTT.

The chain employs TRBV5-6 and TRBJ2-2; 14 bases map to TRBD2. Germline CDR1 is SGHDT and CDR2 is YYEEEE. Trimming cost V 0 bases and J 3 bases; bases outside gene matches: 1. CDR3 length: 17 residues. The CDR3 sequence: CASSLGGLAGDTGELFF. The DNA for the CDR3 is TGTGCCAGCAGCTTGGGGGGACTAGCGGGAGACACCGGGGAGCTGTTTTTT. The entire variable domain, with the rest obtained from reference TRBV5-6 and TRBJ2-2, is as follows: DAGVTQSPTHLIKTRGQQVTLRCSPKSGHDTVSWYQQALGQGPQFIFQYYEEEERQRGNFPDRFSGHQFPNYSSELNVNALLLGDSALYLCASSLGGLAGDTGELFFGEGSRLTVL.

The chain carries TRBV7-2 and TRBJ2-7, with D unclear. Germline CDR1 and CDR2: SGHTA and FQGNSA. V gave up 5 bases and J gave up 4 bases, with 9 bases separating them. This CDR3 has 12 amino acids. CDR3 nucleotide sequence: TGTGCCAGCAGCCCAAGCGCGTACGAGCAGTACTTC. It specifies CASSPSAYEQYF. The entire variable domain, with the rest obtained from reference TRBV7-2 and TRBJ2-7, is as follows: GAGVSQSPSNKVTEKGKDVELRCDPISGHTALYWYRQSLGQGLEFLIYFQGNSAPDKSGLPSDRFSAERTGGSVSTLTIQRTQQEDSAVYLCASSPSAYEQYFGPGTRLTVT.

CDR3 sequence (DNA): TGTGCCAGCAGCTTAGAGGGGCGAGGTGATGGCTACACCTTC. Protein sequence: CASSLEGRGDGYTF. The chain employs TRBV7-2 and TRBJ1-2; possible D gene TRBD1, 5 bases. The CDR3 is 14 residues long. Per the germline V gene, CDR1 is SGHTA and CDR2 is FQGNSA. Between the trimmed V and J ends, which lost 1 base and 6 bases, there was a span of 12 bases.

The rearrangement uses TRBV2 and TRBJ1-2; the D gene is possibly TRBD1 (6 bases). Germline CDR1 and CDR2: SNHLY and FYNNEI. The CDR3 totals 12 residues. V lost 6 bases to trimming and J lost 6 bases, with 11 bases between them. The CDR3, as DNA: TGTGCCAGCAGCTTACAGGGTCATGGCTACACCTTC. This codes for CASSLQGHGYTF.

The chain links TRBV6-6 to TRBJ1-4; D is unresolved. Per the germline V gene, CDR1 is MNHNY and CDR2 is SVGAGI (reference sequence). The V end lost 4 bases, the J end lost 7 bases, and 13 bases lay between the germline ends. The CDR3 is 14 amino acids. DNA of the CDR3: TGTGCCAGCAGTTCAAGAGTTTTAAGTGAAAAACTGTTTTTT. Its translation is CASSSRVLSEKLFF.

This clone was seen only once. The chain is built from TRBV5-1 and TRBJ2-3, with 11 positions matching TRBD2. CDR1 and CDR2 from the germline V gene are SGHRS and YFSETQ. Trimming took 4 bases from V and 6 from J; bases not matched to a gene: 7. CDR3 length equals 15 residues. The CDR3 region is CASSPQTSGTDTQYF. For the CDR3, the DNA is TGCGCCAGCAGCCCGCAGACTAGCGGGACGGATACGCAGTATTTT.

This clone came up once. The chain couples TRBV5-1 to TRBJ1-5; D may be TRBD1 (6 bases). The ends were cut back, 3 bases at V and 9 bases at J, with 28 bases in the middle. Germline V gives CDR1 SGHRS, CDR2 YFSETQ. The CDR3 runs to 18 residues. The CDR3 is CASSYLPAGVSTAAPQHF. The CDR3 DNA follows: TGCGCCAGCAGCTACCTCCCAGCAGGGGTCTCCACTGCGGCGCCCCAGCATTTT.

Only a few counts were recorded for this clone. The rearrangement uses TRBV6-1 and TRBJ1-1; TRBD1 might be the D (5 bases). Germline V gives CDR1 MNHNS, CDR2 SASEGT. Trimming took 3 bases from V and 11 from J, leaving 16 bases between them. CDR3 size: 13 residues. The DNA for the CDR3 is TGTGCCAGCAGTGACTTCCAACTTTCAGGGGCTTTCTTT. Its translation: CASSDFQLSGAFF.

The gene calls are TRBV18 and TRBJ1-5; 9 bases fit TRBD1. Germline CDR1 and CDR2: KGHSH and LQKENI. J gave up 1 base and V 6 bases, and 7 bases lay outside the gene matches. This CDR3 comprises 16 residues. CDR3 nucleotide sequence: TGTGCCAGCTCTTCAAAGGACAGGGGAAGCAATCAGCCCCAGCATTTT. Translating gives CASSSKDRGSNQPQHF.

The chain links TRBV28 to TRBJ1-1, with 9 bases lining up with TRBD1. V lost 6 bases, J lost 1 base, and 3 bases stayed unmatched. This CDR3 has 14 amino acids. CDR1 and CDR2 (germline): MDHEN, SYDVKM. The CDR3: CASSRTGANTEAFF. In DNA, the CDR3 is TGTGCCAGCAGCCGGACAGGGGCGAACACTGAAGCTTTCTTT.

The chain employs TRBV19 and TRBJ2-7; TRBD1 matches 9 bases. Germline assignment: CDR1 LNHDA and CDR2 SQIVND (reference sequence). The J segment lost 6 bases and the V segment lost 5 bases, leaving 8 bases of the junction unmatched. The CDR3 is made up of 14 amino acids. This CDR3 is CASSSGTGRSEQYF. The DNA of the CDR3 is TGTGCCAGTAGTTCCGGGACAGGGAGATCCGAGCAGTACTTC.

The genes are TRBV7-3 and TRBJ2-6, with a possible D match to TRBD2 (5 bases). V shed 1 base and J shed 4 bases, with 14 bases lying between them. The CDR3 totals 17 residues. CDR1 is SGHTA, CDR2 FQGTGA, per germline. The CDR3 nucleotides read TGTGCCAGCAGCTTAAAACCCCCAAGGGAGGGGGCCAACGTCCTGACTTTC. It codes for CASSLKPPREGANVLTF.